This T cell receptor (beta chain) was found in a study of T cells in Graves' hyperthyroidism and ophthalmopathy. Regarding the study as a whole: Most thyroid clonotypes with frequency above 0.001 were detected in blood.

RNA transcripts were the template for amplifying TCR beta CDR3 regions. TCR CDR3 regions were first amplified by RT-PCR with HTBI primers. TCRdb fed the multiplex PCR reads into MiXCR, producing one record per CDR3 protein. The sample has roughly 550,000 distinct CDR3 sequences; about 16% are singletons. Trimming took off 3 bases at V and 1 base at J, with 10 bases between the two ends. Looked up from germline, CDR1 is LNHDA and CDR2 is SQIVND (reference sequence). CDR3 size: 16 residues. With regard to this clonotype: The antigen is unknown.

Uncontrolled infection, other autoimmune disease, pregnancy and lactation each barred patients from inclusion. Used for diagnoses were clinical symptoms, serum thyroxine and TRAb, thyroid ultrasound and orbital computed tomography. Fresh peripheral blood, 10 ml, was the source of the PBMCs. This clonotype was sampled from a woman in her 30s with Graves' ophthalmopathy. J is TRBJ2-6 and V is TRBV19; no firm D call. The sequenced sample was blood. The CDR3, as DNA: TGTGCCAGTAGTATTTCGGCGAAGTCTGGGGCCAACGTCCTGACTTTC. Its protein is CASSISAKSGANVLTF. Full variable domain (remainder filled in from reference TRBV19 and TRBJ2-6): DGGITQSPKYLFRKEGQNVTLSCEQNLNHDAMYWYRQDPGQGLRLIYYSQIVNDFQKGDIAEGYSVSREKKESFPLTVTSAQKNPTAFYLCASSISAKSGANVLTFGAGSRLTVL.